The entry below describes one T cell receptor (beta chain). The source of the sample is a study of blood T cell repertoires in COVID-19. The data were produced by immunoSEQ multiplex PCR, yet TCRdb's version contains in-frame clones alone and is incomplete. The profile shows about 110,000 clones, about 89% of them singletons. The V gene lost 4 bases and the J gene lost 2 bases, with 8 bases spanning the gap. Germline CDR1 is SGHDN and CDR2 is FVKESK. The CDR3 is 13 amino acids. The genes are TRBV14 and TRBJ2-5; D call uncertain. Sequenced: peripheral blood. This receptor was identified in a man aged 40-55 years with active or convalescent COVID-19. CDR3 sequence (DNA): TGTGCCAGCAGCCCGACAACGCAAGAGACCCAGTACTTC. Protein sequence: CASSPTTQETQYF.